This T cell receptor beta chain stems from a study of T-cell reconstitution after alpha-beta-depleted transplantation in children. Comments on this clonotype: Its antigen is undetermined.

Study-level results: T-cell numbers and diversity, one year after transplant, stemmed largely from T cells that were newly produced. The origin of alpha-beta T cells about two months after transplant was reportedly several hundred expanded graft clones. The high TCRbeta diversity at day 60 in some patients came from surviving recipient T cells and thymic progenitors.

A library of TCRbeta sequences, prepared with unique molecular identifiers, was generated. TCRdb analysed the PCR reads with MiXCR anew, one entry per CDR3 protein. In the table there are hundreds of thousands of distinct CDR3 sequences, around 13% of which are singletons. Germline V gene sequence: CDR1 MNHEY, CDR2 SVGEGT. CDR3 length: 15 residues. V dropped 0 bases and J dropped 2 bases, with 11 bases sitting between them. The J gene is TRBJ2-7, the V gene TRBV6-2 or TRBV6-3; the D gene is possibly TRBD2 (5 bases). The clonotype originates from a girl aged 2 to 10 with congenital amegakaryocytic thrombocytopenia, due to receive a stem cell transplant. The sample in question was PBMCs, obtained before TCRalphabeta/CD19-depleted stem cell transplant. CDR3 sequence (DNA): TGTGCCAGCAGTTACTCCGGCGGGCCAGCCTACGAGCAGTACTTC. As protein: CASSYSGGPAYEQYF.